One and the same sample provided the 22 T cell receptor beta chains below, sequenced in a study of blood T cell repertoires in COVID-19. Repertoires were generated with immunoSEQ multiplex PCR, while TCRdb's copy carries only in-frame clones and drops some. The sample yields tens of thousands of clones, almost 80% seen once. What was sequenced was peripheral blood. These TCRs come from an elderly man with acute or convalescent COVID-19.

This chain uses TRBV18 with TRBJ2-7; 8 nucleotides match TRBD2. CDR1 and CDR2 (germline): KGHSH, LQKENI. The CDR3 has 16 residues. V lost 2 bases and J lost 1; bases outside the gene matches: 7. CDR3 coding DNA: TGTGCCAGCTCACCAAACGAGGGCGGGAGGTCCTACGAGCAGTACTTC. This translates into CASSPNEGGRSYEQYF.

CDR3 loop: CASSPLGQGYEQYF. CDR3 DNA: TGTGCCAGCAGCCCCTTGGGACAGGGCTACGAGCAGTACTTC. The chain couples TRBV3-1 (or the pseudogene TRBV3-2) to TRBJ2-7, with TRBD1 identical over 9 bases. In germline, CDR1 is LGHDT, CDR2 YNNKEL (reference sequence). The CDR3 spans 14 residues. J lost 3 bases, V lost 4 bases, and 4 bases had no gene match.

This sequence joins TRBV7-2 and TRBJ1-2; 7 bases map to TRBD1. Germline CDR1 and CDR2: SGHTA and FQGNSA. CDR3 length: 15 residues. V gave up 5 bases and J gave up 6 bases; unmatched junction bases: 12. The CDR3: CASSPRVSGQHGYTF. In DNA, the CDR3 is TGTGCCAGCAGCCCGAGGGTTTCGGGACAGCATGGCTACACCTTC.

J is TRBJ1-1 and V is TRBV3-1 (or the pseudogene TRBV3-2), with 10 positions matching TRBD1. This CDR3 is 14 amino acids long. Germline V CDR1 and CDR2: LGHDT, YNNKEL (reference sequence). Trimming took 1 base from V and 6 from J; bases not matched to a gene: 2. The CDR3 region has the DNA TGTGCCAGCAGCCAAGCGGGGACAGGGGCTGAAGCTTTCTTT. Its protein product is CASSQAGTGAEAFF.

The chain uses TRBV4-2 and TRBJ2-2; 7 bases are a match to TRBD2. With 3 bases clipped from V and 4 bases from J, the junction kept 5 bases outside the gene matches. There are 15 residues in the CDR3. Germline V gene data show CDR1 as LGHNA and CDR2 as YNFKEQ. The CDR3 protein is CASSHGRAVTGELFF. The DNA for the CDR3 is TGTGCCAGCAGCCATGGGAGGGCAGTCACCGGGGAGCTGTTTTTT.

The chain uses TRBV5-4 and TRBJ1-6; a weak D match, TRBD1 (5 bases). CDR1 and CDR2 from the germline V gene are SGHNT and YYREEE (reference sequence). V was pared by 5 bases and J by 5 bases, with 17 bases between. The CDR3 has 16 amino acids. The DNA of the CDR3 is TGTGCCAGCAGACAACAGGCTGCTCTGGATAATTCACCCCTCCACTTT. It codes for CASRQQAALDNSPLHF.

The chain joins TRBV11-2 to TRBJ1-2, with 7 bases aligning to TRBD1. Germline-derived CDR1 and CDR2 are SGHAT and FQNNGV. The V gene end was trimmed by 5 bases and the J gene end by 6 bases; junction bases not matched to a gene: 6. The CDR3 consists of 13 residues. The CDR3 is CASSPDRENGYTF. The CDR3 DNA sequence: TGTGCCAGCAGCCCTGACAGGGAGAATGGCTACACCTTC.

This clone was counted once. For the CDR3, the DNA is TGTGCCAGCAGTGGGCGGCGGGGGTCCGCCCAAGAGACCCAGTACTTC. It translates to CASSGRRGSAQETQYF. This chain connects TRBV11-3 to TRBJ2-5, with 7 bases identical to TRBD2. J lost 1 base, V lost 6 bases, and 11 bases had no gene match. The CDR3 is 16 residues long. Germline loops: CDR1 SGHNT, CDR2 YENEEA.

The rearrangement uses TRBV5-4 and TRBJ2-1; a weak D match, TRBD2 (6 bases). This CDR3 has 16 residues. In germline, CDR1 is SGHNT, CDR2 YYREEE (reference sequence). V was trimmed by 0 bases and J by 13 bases, leaving 23 bases between them. This CDR3 reads CASSLARGSGADLQFF. CDR3 nucleotide sequence: TGTGCCAGCAGCTTGGCCCGGGGTAGCGGCGCTGATCTTCAGTTCTTC.

This chain uses TRBV7-9 with TRBJ1-1; the D gene is possibly TRBD1 (6 bases). Germline CDR1 and CDR2: SEHNR and FQNEAQ (reference sequence). V lost 5 bases to trimming and J lost 8 bases, with 18 bases between them. The CDR3 totals 14 residues. The CDR3 loop is CASSPGVFGIEAFF. The CDR3 DNA follows: TGTGCCAGCAGCCCAGGGGTTTTCGGGATCGAAGCTTTCTTT.

This chain links TRBV3-1 (or the pseudogene TRBV3-2) with TRBJ2-2; TRBD2 matches at 13 bases. The length of the CDR3 is 18 residues. Germline V gene sequence: CDR1 LGHDT, CDR2 YNNKEL (reference sequence). V trimming: 5 bases; J trimming: 1 base; junction bases outside the gene matches: 7. The chain's CDR3 is CASSFTSGRERNTGELFF. The CDR3 DNA follows: TGTGCCAGCAGCTTTACTAGCGGGAGGGAGAGGAACACCGGGGAGCTGTTTTTT.

The chain links TRBV10-1 to TRBJ2-1; the match to TRBD2 covers 10 bases. V was clipped by 6 bases and J by 5 bases; unmatched bases: 10. This CDR3 has 16 residues. Germline V gene lookup returns CDR1 WNHNN and CDR2 SYGVQD (reference sequence). CDR3: CASSEAASGGHNEQFF. The CDR3 bases are TGCGCCAGCAGCGAAGCCGCTAGCGGGGGCCACAATGAGCAGTTCTTC.

The chain combines TRBV3-1 (or the pseudogene TRBV3-2) with TRBJ1-3, with TRBD1 matching 7 bases. This CDR3 comprises 14 residues. Germline values: CDR1 LGHDT, CDR2 YNNKEL (reference sequence). V lost 3 bases and J lost 3; bases outside the gene matches: 2. The CDR3 region is CASSQTGFGNTIYF. As DNA, the CDR3 is TGTGCCAGCAGCCAGACAGGGTTTGGAAACACCATATATTTT.

The gene calls are TRBV30 and TRBJ1-2, with a weak D call TRBD1 (5 bases). V was trimmed by 2 bases and J by 2 bases, leaving 15 bases between them. Per the germline V gene, CDR1 is GTSNPN and CDR2 is SVGIG (reference sequence). The CDR3 totals 15 residues. DNA for the CDR3: TGTGCCTGGAGTTTATCCGGGGGTGCCAACTATGGCTACACCTTC. This sequence encodes CAWSLSGGANYGYTF.

J is TRBJ2-1 and V is TRBV3-1 (or the pseudogene TRBV3-2); possible D gene TRBD2, 5 bases. Trimming stripped 1 base from V and 6 bases from J, with 13 bases between. The length of the CDR3 is 15 residues. Per the germline V gene, CDR1 is LGHDT and CDR2 is YNNKEL (reference sequence). CDR3 sequence (DNA): TGTGCCAGCAGCCAAGTACGCCCAGGAGGCAATGAGCAGTTCTTC. Amino acid sequence: CASSQVRPGGNEQFF.

The genes are TRBV18 and TRBJ1-2; 10 nucleotides agree with TRBD1. Germline CDR1 and CDR2: KGHSH and LQKENI. V gave up 6 bases and J gave up 8 bases; unmatched junction bases: 12. CDR3 size: 15 residues. CDR3 coding DNA: TGTGCCAGCTCCCAAGGACAGGGGGTAGCTGTCGGCTACACCTTC. Translation gives CASSQGQGVAVGYTF.

The gene calls are TRBV11-2 and TRBJ1-2, with TRBD1 matching 9 bases. Per the germline V gene, CDR1 is SGHAT and CDR2 is FQNNGV. V was clipped by 4 bases and J by 4 bases; unmatched bases: 7. This CDR3 contains 15 residues. The CDR3 DNA is TGTGCCAGCAGCTCCTCGACAGGGGGGGCCTATGGCTACACCTTC. Its protein is CASSSSTGGAYGYTF.

The CDR3 sequence is CASRTGDNSPLHF. The CDR3 bases are TGTGCCAGCAGGACAGGGGATAATTCACCCCTCCACTTT. The chain employs TRBV6-5 and TRBJ1-6; 8 nucleotides line up with TRBD1. V lost 6 bases, J lost 5 bases, and 0 bases stayed unmatched. This CDR3 region has 13 residues. Germline V gene data show CDR1 as MNHEY and CDR2 as SVGAGI.

The chain links TRBV29-1 to TRBJ1-1; TRBD1 agrees at 8 bases. V dropped 7 bases and J dropped 1; count of bases not matched to a gene: 5. Germline lookup yields CDR1 SQVTM and CDR2 ANQGSEA. The length of the CDR3 is 13 residues. The CDR3 DNA sequence: TGCAGCGGTACAGGGGGACCGAACACTGAAGCTTTCTTT. Encoded protein: CSGTGGPNTEAFF.

This clone was seen more than once but under ten times. This chain connects TRBV2 to TRBJ1-2; D is ambiguous. The CDR3 loop spans 13 amino acids. Germline lookup yields CDR1 SNHLY and CDR2 FYNNEI. The V end lost 4 bases, the J end lost 2 bases, and 8 bases lay between the germline ends. DNA for the CDR3: TGTGCCAGCAGTGGTTACAGCAACTATGGCTACACCTTC. It specifies CASSGYSNYGYTF.

J is TRBJ2-3 and V is TRBV3-1 (or the pseudogene TRBV3-2); tentatively, D is TRBD1 (5 bases). V was cut by 1 base and J by 4 bases, with 9 bases left in between. The CDR3 loop spans 14 amino acids. CDR1 and CDR2 from the germline V gene are LGHDT and YNNKEL (reference sequence). CDR3 protein: CASSQGSRADTQYF. DNA of the CDR3: TGTGCCAGCAGCCAAGGATCCAGGGCAGATACGCAGTATTTT.

The rearrangement links TRBV7-9 to TRBJ2-5; TRBD2 matches at 7 bases. V trimming: 7 bases; J trimming: 5 bases; junction bases outside the gene matches: 16. Germline loops: CDR1 SEHNR, CDR2 FQNEAQ (reference sequence). The CDR3 is 16 residues long. The CDR3 reads CASTSSWAGEGETQYF. CDR3 DNA sequence: TGTGCCAGCACCTCGTCCTGGGCGGGAGAGGGGGAGACCCAGTACTTC.